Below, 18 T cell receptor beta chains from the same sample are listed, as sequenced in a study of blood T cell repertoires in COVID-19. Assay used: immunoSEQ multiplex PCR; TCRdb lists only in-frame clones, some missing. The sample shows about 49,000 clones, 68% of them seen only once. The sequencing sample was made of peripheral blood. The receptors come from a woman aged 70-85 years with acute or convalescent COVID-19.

The CDR3 loop is CASTADRPPYEQYF. The DNA for the CDR3 is TGTGCCAGTACCGCCGACAGGCCTCCCTACGAGCAGTACTTC. This chain links TRBV19 with TRBJ2-7; TRBD1 might be the D (6 bases). The germline V and J ends were trimmed by 7 bases and 2 bases, with 15 bases remaining between them. This CDR3 contains 14 residues. From germline, CDR1 is LNHDA and CDR2 SQIVND (reference sequence).

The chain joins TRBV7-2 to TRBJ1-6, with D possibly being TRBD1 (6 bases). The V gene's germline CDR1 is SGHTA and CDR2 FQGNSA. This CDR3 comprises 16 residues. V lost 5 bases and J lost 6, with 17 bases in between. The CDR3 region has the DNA TGTGCCAGCAGCCTGAGCGGGGGGGCCTTTAATTCACCCCTCCACTTT. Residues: CASSLSGGAFNSPLHF.

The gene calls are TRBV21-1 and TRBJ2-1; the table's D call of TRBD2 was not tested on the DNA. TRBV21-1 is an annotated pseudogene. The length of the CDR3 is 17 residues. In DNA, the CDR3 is TGTGCCAGCAGCCTCAGGACCATCCGGGAACCGCCATTAATTCAGTTCTTC. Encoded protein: CASSLRTIREPPLIQFF.

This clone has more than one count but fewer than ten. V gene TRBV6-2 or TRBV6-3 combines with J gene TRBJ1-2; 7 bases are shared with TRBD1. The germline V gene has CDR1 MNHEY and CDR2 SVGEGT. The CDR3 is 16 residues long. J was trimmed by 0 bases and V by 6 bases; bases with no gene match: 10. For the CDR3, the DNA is TGTGCCAGCAGCAACCCGGGACAGCGTTCTAACTATGGCTACACCTTC. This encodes CASSNPGQRSNYGYTF.

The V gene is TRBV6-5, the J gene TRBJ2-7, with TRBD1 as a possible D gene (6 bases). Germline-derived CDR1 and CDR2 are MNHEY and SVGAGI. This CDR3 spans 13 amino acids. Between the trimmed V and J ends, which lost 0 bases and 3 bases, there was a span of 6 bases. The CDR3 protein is CASSYSTGYEQYF. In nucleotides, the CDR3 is TGTGCCAGCAGTTACTCGACAGGCTACGAGCAGTACTTC.

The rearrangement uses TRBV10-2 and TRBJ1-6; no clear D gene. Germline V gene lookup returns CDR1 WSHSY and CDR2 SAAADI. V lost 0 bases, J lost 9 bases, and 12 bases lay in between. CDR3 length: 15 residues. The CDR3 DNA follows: TGCGCCAGCAGTGAGTCCCCGGTCCCGATTTCACCCCTCCACTTT. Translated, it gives CASSESPVPISPLHF.

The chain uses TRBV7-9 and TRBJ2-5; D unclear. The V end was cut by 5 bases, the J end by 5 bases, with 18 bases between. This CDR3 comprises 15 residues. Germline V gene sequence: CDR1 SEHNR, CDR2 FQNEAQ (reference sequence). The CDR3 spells CASSPPFPGAETQYF. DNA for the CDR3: TGTGCCAGCAGCCCTCCTTTCCCGGGTGCCGAGACCCAGTACTTC.

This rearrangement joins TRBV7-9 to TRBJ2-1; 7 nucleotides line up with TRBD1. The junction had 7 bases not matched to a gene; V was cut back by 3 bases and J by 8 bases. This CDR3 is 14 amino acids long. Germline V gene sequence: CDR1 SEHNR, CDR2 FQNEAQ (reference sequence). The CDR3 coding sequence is TGTGCCAGCAGCTTGACAGGGCATTTGGATGAGCAGTTCTTC. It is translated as CASSLTGHLDEQFF.

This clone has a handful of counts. CDR3 loop: CARRLARETQYF. DNA of the CDR3: TGTGCCAGGAGACTAGCGCGAGAGACCCAGTACTTC. The chain employs TRBV7-2 and TRBJ2-5; 8 nucleotides agree with TRBD2. CDR1 SGHTA and CDR2 FQGNSA come from the germline V gene. The CDR3 runs to 12 residues. V trimming: 9 bases; J trimming: 4 bases; junction bases outside the gene matches: 4.

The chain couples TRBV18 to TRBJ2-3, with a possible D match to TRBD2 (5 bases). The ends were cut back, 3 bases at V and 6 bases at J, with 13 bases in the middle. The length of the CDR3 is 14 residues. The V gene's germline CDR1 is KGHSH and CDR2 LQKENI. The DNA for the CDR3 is TGTGCCAGCTCACCGGACTCACTCGGGGATACGCAGTATTTT. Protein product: CASSPDSLGDTQYF.

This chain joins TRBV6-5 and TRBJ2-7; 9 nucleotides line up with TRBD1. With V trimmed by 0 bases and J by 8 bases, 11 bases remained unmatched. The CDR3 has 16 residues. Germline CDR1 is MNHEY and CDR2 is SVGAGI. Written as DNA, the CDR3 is TGTGCCAGCAGTTACTCGAGTGGGACAGGGTACAAGCAGCAGTACTTC. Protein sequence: CASSYSSGTGYKQQYF.

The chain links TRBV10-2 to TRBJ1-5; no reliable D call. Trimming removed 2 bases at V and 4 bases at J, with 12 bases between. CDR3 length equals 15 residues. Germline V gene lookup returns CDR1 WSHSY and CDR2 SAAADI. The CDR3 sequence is CASSEMASVNQPQHF. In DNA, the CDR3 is TGCGCCAGCAGTGAGATGGCCAGCGTTAATCAGCCCCAGCATTTT.

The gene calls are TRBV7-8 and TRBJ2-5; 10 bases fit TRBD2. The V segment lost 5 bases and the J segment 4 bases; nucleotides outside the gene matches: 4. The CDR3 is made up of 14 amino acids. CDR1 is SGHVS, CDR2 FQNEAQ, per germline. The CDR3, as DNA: TGTGCCAGCAGCCGAGGACTAGCGGTAGAGACCCAGTACTTC. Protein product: CASSRGLAVETQYF.

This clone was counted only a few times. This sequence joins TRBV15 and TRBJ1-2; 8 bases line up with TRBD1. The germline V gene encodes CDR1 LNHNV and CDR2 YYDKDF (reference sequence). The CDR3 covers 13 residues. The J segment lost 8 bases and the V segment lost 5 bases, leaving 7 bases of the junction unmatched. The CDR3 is CATSVRTGSGYTF. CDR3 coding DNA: TGTGCCACCAGCGTTAGGACAGGGTCGGGCTACACCTTC.

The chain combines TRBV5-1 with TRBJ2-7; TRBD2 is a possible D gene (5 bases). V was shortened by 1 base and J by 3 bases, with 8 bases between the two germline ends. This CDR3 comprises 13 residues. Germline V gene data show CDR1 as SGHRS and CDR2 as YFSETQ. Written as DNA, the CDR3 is TGCGCCAGCAGCTTGAACGGGGTCTACGAGCAGTACTTC. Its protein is CASSLNGVYEQYF.

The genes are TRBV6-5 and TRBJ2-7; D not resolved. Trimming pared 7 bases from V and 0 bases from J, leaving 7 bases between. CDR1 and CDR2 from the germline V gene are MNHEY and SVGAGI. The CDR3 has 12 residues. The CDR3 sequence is CASKPNSYEQYF. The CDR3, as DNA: TGTGCCAGCAAACCTAACTCCTACGAGCAGTACTTC.

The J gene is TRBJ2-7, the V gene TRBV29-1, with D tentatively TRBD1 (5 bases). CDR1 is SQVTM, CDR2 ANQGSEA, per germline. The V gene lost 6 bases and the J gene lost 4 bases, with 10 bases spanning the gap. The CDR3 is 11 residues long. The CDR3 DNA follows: TGCAGCGTCCGAGGACATTACGAGCAGTACTTC. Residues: CSVRGHYEQYF.

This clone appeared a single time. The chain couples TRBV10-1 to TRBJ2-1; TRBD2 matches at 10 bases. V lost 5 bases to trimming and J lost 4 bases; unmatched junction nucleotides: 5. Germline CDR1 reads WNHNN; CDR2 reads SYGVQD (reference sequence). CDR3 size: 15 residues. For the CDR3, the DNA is TGCGCCAGCAGTAGCGGGGGGGCGTCTTACAATGAGCAGTTCTTC. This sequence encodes CASSSGGASYNEQFF.